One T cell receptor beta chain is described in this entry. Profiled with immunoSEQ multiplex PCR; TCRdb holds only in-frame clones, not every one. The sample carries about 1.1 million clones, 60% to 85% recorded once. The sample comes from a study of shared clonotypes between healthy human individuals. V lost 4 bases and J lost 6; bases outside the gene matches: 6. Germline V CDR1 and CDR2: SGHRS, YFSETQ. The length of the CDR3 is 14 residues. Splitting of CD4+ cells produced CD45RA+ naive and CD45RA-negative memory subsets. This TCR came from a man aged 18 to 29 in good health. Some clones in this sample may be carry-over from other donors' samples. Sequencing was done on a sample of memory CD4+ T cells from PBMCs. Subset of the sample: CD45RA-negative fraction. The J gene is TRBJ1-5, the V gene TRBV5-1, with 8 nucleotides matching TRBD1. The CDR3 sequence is CASSRGTGTQPQHF. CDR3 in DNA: TGCGCCAGCAGCCGAGGGACAGGCACTCAGCCCCAGCATTTT.